This TCR beta chain comes out of a study of CD8+ T cells in alopecia areata. Across the study: Treated patients took oral tofacitinib at 5 to 10 mg twice daily.

The treatment is: oral pan-JAK inhibitor, 5-10 mg twice daily. About this clone: What it binds is not known.

cDNA prepared by RNA extraction and subsequent reverse transcription served as the template for sequencing. Measured with immunoSEQ multiplex PCR; TCRdb has only the in-frame clones, and not every one. Here the sample spans roughly 180,000 clones, roughly 50% being singletons. The CDR3 consists of 13 residues. Germline CDR1 is GTSNPN and CDR2 is SVGIG (reference sequence). V was trimmed by 3 bases and J by 8 bases, leaving 13 bases between them. Study results and caveats: Many expanded lesional clones persisted during tofacitinib (in both scalp and blood).

This sequence was found in a human donor with alopecia areata. This chain links TRBV30 with TRBJ1-4, with D unresolved. The sequencing here drew on CD8+ T cells sorted from blood, taken at week 24, from a patient treated with tofacitinib. This chain's CDR3 is CAWRPRTREKLFF. CDR3 sequence (DNA): TGTGCCTGGAGACCCCGTACCAGAGAAAAACTGTTTTTT.